This is a list of T cell receptor beta chains from one sample in a study of blood T cell repertoires in COVID-19. Produced via immunoSEQ multiplex PCR; TCRdb's table is partial and in-frame only. The sample yields about 100,000 clones, more than 75% seen once. Sequences were obtained from peripheral blood. The receptors here all came from a human donor in a cohort sampled during active COVID-19. CDR3s include the opening cysteine and the closing phenylalanine or tryptophan. The D gene is left open where the match is weak. Clone size is stated in some rows and not others, as once, few, many or a class when expanded.

>TRBD1|-|TRBJ2-3|TRBV27
TGTGCCAGCAGTCGGGCAGGGGGTCACCCAGATACGCAGTATTTT
CASSRAGGHPDTQYF
>-|-|TRBJ2-3|TRBV7-3
TGTGCCAGCAGGGCCGGACTTTACACAGATACGCAGTATTTT
CASRAGLYTDTQYF
>TRBD1|-|TRBJ1-1|TRBV7-3
TGTGCCAGCAGCGGAGGGGGCTTCGCTGAAGCTTTCTTT
CASSGGGFAEAFF
>-|-|TRBJ1-2|TRBV13
TGTGCCAGCAGCTTACTTTCCAGGGTCGGCTATGGCTACACCTTC
CASSLLSRVGYGYTF
>TRBD1|-|TRBJ1-5|TRBV19
TGTGCCAGTATCCCACAAGACCGGACAGGGGCCGGCAATCAGCCCCAGCATTTT
CASIPQDRTGAGNQPQHF
>-|-|TRBJ1-2|TRBV7-2
TGTGCCAGCACCCCCCAGGGGTATGGCTACACCTTC
CASTPQGYGYTF
>-|-|TRBJ2-7|TRBV10-1
TGCGCCAGCAGTGAGCAACAGGGTTTGTACGAGCAGTACTTC
CASSEQQGLYEQYF
>TRBD1|-|TRBJ1-2|TRBV10-3
TGTGCCATCGCGGGACAGGGGGCGGGGGACTATGGCTACACCTTC
CAIAGQGAGDYGYTF
>-|-|TRBJ2-7|TRBV6-4
TGTGCCGGGGGGTCCCGGGACCACGAGCAGTACTTC
CAGGSRDHEQYF
>-|-|TRBJ2-3|TRBV7-2
TGTGCCAGCAGCTTGCAGGGTAGCACAGATACGCAGTATTTT
CASSLQGSTDTQYF
>-|few|TRBJ2-7|TRBV5-4
TGTGCCAGCAGCCGTGCCGCAGGGGTATACGAGCAGTACTTC
CASSRAAGVYEQYF
>-|-|TRBJ2-2|TRBV7-2
TGTGCCAGCAGCTTAGTCGCGACAGCAAACACCGGGGAGCTGTTTTTT
CASSLVATANTGELFF